Below are 32 T cell receptor beta chains sequenced from a single sample in a study of shared clonotypes between healthy human individuals. Generated by immunoSEQ multiplex PCR, the TCRdb table keeps only in-frame clones and is missing some. There are roughly 1,500,000 clones in the sample; 98% occur only once, and under 0.45% lies in the top ten. Sequenced input: naive CD4+ T cells sorted from blood. The subset: CD45RA+ positively selected. These receptors originate from a man aged 25 to 40 in good health.

The chain recombines TRBV15 with TRBJ2-5, with 10 nucleotides matching TRBD2. The CDR3 totals 16 residues. The V gene's germline CDR1 is LNHNV and CDR2 YYDKDF (reference sequence). V shed 3 bases, J shed 1 base, and the junction held 5 bases outside the gene matches. The CDR3 loop reads CATSSRLAGAQETQYF. In DNA form, the CDR3 reads TGTGCCACCAGCAGTAGGCTAGCGGGAGCCCAAGAGACCCAGTACTTC.

The V call is TRBV7-2, the J call TRBJ1-2; possible D gene TRBD1, 5 bases. CDR3 length: 13 amino acids. V lost 4 bases to trimming and J lost 7 bases, with 13 bases between them. CDR1 is SGHTA and CDR2 is FQGNSA in the germline V gene. CDR3 DNA: TGTGCCAGCAGCTCGTGGGGGACGGGTGGCTACACCTTC. This gives the protein CASSSWGTGGYTF.

The rearrangement links TRBV28 to TRBJ2-5; D gene unclear. Germline CDR1 is MDHEN and CDR2 is SYDVKM. Trimming stripped 1 base from V and 2 bases from J, with 5 bases between. This CDR3 contains 13 residues. CDR3 protein: CASSLFSQETQYF. The CDR3 DNA reads TGTGCCAGCAGTTTATTCAGTCAAGAGACCCAGTACTTC.

The V gene is TRBV10-3, the J gene TRBJ1-4; 8 bases match TRBD1. V shed 2 bases and J 1 base; nucleotides not matched to a gene: 3. CDR3 size: 16 residues. The germline CDR1 and CDR2 sequences are ENHRY and SYGVKD. This CDR3 is CAISEGRGLTNEKLFF. CDR3 coding DNA: TGTGCCATCAGTGAGGGCAGGGGGCTAACTAATGAAAAACTGTTTTTT.

V is TRBV6-1 and J is TRBJ1-5, with 7 bases fitting TRBD1. Germline CDR1 and CDR2: MNHNS and SASEGT. Losses at the gene ends were 1 base for V and 5 bases for J; bases not matched to a gene: 8. The CDR3 has 16 residues. CDR3 protein: CASSEVVTGRHQPQHF. The CDR3 bases are TGTGCCAGCAGTGAAGTCGTGACAGGGCGGCATCAGCCCCAGCATTTT.

In this sample, this clone turned up once. The chain joins TRBV11-3 to TRBJ2-5, with no clear D. The CDR3 has 16 residues. CDR1 is SGHNT, CDR2 YENEEA, per germline. Trimming cost V 2 bases and J 1 base, with 14 bases left between them. The chain's CDR3 is CASSLNSPGIQETQYF. DNA for the CDR3: TGTGCCAGCAGCTTAAATTCACCGGGTATCCAAGAGACCCAGTACTTC.

V usage is TRBV2 and J usage is TRBJ2-7; D is ambiguous. CDR3 length: 8 amino acids. The V gene lost 11 bases and the J gene lost 13 bases, with 12 bases spanning the gap. The germline CDR1 and CDR2 sequences are SNHLY and FYNNEI. CDR3 nucleotides: TGTGCCCCTCGGACGGATTACTTC. It is translated as CAPRTDYF. The variable domain in full, completed from reference TRBV2 and TRBJ2-7, reads EPEVTQTPSHQVTQMGQEVILRCVPISNHLYFYWYRQILGQKVEFLVSFYNNEISEKSEIFDDQFSVERPDGSNFTLKIRSTKLEDSAMYFCAPRTDYFGPGTRLTVT.

The rearrangement joins TRBV7-3 to TRBJ2-7; D remains ambiguous. Per germline, CDR1 SGHTA and CDR2 FQGTGA. Trimming removed 2 bases at V and 0 bases at J, with 29 bases between. The length of the CDR3 is 21 residues. CDR3 in amino acids: CASSLVWVFGSKKPGSYEQYF. CDR3 coding DNA: TGTGCCAGCAGCTTAGTTTGGGTTTTTGGCAGTAAGAAACCCGGCTCCTACGAGCAGTACTTC. The full variable domain, its missing parts supplied by reference TRBV7-3 and TRBJ2-7, is GAGVSQTPSNKVTEKGKYVELRCDPISGHTALYWYRQSLGQGPEFLIYFQGTGAADDSGLPNDRFFAVRPEGSVSTLKIQRTERGDSAVYLCASSLVWVFGSKKPGSYEQYFGPGTRLTVT.

The rearrangement joins TRBV29-1 to TRBJ2-3, with a weak D call TRBD1 (6 bases). Germline CDR1 SQVTM, CDR2 ANQGSEA. This CDR3 has 12 residues. V shed 8 bases and J shed 3 bases, with 12 bases lying between them. The CDR3 sequence: CSSIRGTDTQYF. The CDR3 DNA follows: TGCAGCTCAATCAGGGGAACAGATACGCAGTATTTT.

This clone was recorded once. The V call is TRBV25-1, the J call TRBJ2-7; the match to TRBD1 covers 11 bases. V lost 3 bases to trimming and J lost 3 bases; unmatched junction nucleotides: 4. The CDR3 spans 15 residues. The V gene's germline CDR1 is MGHDK and CDR2 SYGVNS. CDR3 DNA: TGTGCCAGCAGTGATCCGGGACAGGGGGACTACGAGCAGTACTTC. Encoded protein: CASSDPGQGDYEQYF.

The chain has TRBV4-2 and TRBJ2-5; no reliable D call. Trimming left V 5 bases short and J 4 bases short, with 14 bases between. CDR3 length: 14 residues. CDR1 is LGHNA and CDR2 is YNFKEQ in the germline V gene. The CDR3, as DNA: TGTGCCAGCAGCTTGGCCCAGGTCGTAGAGACCCAGTACTTC. It codes for CASSLAQVVETQYF.

The chain recombines TRBV5-1 with TRBJ1-3; D is uncertain. The CDR3 has 13 amino acids. The germline CDR1 and CDR2 sequences are SGHRS and YFSETQ. Trimming took off 6 bases at V and 4 bases at J, with 11 bases between the two ends. In DNA form, the CDR3 reads TGCGCCAGCACTGACATCTTGGGAAACACCATATATTTT. Translated: CASTDILGNTIYF.

To note about this clone: This sample also contains other DNA sequences that code for the same CDR3. This CDR3 is CASSLGTGGNQPQHF. The CDR3, as DNA: TGCGCCAGCAGCCTTGGGACAGGGGGTAATCAGCCCCAGCATTTT. V is TRBV5-1 and J is TRBJ1-5; 11 nucleotides match TRBD1. This CDR3 region has 15 residues. Unmatched junction bases numbered 4, after V lost 4 bases and J lost 4 bases. Germline loops: CDR1 SGHRS, CDR2 YFSETQ. Looking up the rest from reference TRBV5-1 and TRBJ1-5 gives the full variable domain: KAGVTQTPRYLIKTRGQQVTLSCSPISGHRSVSWYQQTPGQGLQFLFEYFSETQRNKGNFPGRFSGRQFSNSRSEMNVSTLELGDSALYLCASSLGTGGNQPQHFGDGTRLSIL.

V usage is TRBV29-1 and J usage is TRBJ2-1; D may correspond to TRBD1 or TRBD2 (6 bases each). From germline, CDR1 is SQVTM and CDR2 ANQGSEA. The V gene lost 7 bases and the J gene lost 8 bases, with 27 bases spanning the gap. There are 16 residues in the CDR3. DNA for the CDR3: TGCAGCGCCCCCAACCGGAGGGGGGACCGTACGGATGAGCAGTTCTTC. Residues: CSAPNRRGDRTDEQFF.

This rearrangement joins TRBV2 to TRBJ1-5, with D possibly matching TRBD1 (5 bases). CDR3 length: 14 amino acids. Trimming stripped 8 bases from V and 0 bases from J, with 11 bases between. Germline V gives CDR1 SNHLY, CDR2 FYNNEI. The CDR3 DNA reads TGTGCCAGCGGGGGGGATAATAGCAATCAGCCCCAGCATTTT. It yields the protein CASGGDNSNQPQHF.

Comment on this clone: Other DNA sequences in the sample encode the same CDR3. J is TRBJ1-1 and V is TRBV5-6; 7 nucleotides match TRBD1. V lost 2 bases, J lost 0 bases, and 1 base stayed unmatched. Germline-derived CDR1 and CDR2 are SGHDT and YYEEEE. This CDR3 region has 14 residues. This CDR3 reads CASSFTGVNTEAFF. The CDR3 bases are TGTGCCAGCAGCTTCACAGGGGTGAACACTGAAGCTTTCTTT.

The chain employs TRBV19 and TRBJ2-5; TRBD1 aligns across 9 bases. This CDR3 is 16 amino acids long. J lost 4 bases, V lost 6 bases, and 12 bases had no gene match. Germline lookup yields CDR1 LNHDA and CDR2 SQIVND (reference sequence). The CDR3 bases are TGTGCCAGTAGCCGCCAACGGACAGGGGTTGTAGAGACCCAGTACTTC. Amino acid sequence: CASSRQRTGVVETQYF.

The rearrangement uses TRBV7-2 and TRBJ1-2; D is uncertain. Germline CDR1 is SGHTA and CDR2 is FQGNSA. Trimming took 5 bases from V and 5 from J, leaving 18 bases between them. The CDR3 spans 15 residues. CDR3 amino acids: CASSPSTGNGYGYTF. The CDR3 nucleotides read TGTGCCAGCAGCCCAAGTACGGGAAATGGGTATGGCTACACCTTC.

To note about this clone: This CDR3 is also generated by other DNA sequences in the sample. The V and J genes are TRBV5-4 and TRBJ2-7, with TRBD2 identical over 7 bases. The CDR3 has 15 amino acids. The germline V gene has CDR1 SGHNT and CDR2 YYREEE (reference sequence). The V gene end was trimmed by 0 bases and the J gene end by 0 bases; junction bases not matched to a gene: 3. The CDR3 sequence is CASSLAGGSSYEQYF. For the CDR3, the DNA is TGTGCCAGCAGCTTGGCAGGCGGGAGCTCCTACGAGCAGTACTTC. Filled out from reference TRBV5-4 and TRBJ2-7, the complete variable domain reads ETGVTQSPTHLIKTRGQQVTLRCSSQSGHNTVSWYQQALGQGPQFIFQYYREEENGRGNFPPRFSGLQFPNYSSELNVNALELDDSALYLCASSLAGGSSYEQYFGPGTRLTVT.

V is TRBV27 and J is TRBJ2-5, with 7 bases fitting TRBD1. Germline V gene data show CDR1 as MNHEY and CDR2 as SMNVEV (reference sequence). The V gene end was trimmed by 7 bases and the J gene end by 5 bases; junction bases not matched to a gene: 10. CDR3 length equals 14 residues. CDR3 protein: CASIPQGVAETQYF. The CDR3 DNA reads TGTGCCAGCATCCCCCAGGGGGTGGCGGAGACCCAGTACTTC.

The chain recombines TRBV7-9 with TRBJ1-5; 7 nucleotides line up with TRBD1. Trimming at V came to 5 bases and at J to 1 base, leaving 5 bases not matched to a gene. The CDR3 is 15 residues long. From germline, CDR1 is SEHNR and CDR2 FQNEAQ (reference sequence). CDR3 protein: CASSLTGESNQPQHF. The DNA for the CDR3 is TGTGCCAGCAGCCTCACAGGGGAGAGCAATCAGCCCCAGCATTTT.

The chain employs TRBV27 and TRBJ1-5; D unresolved. Trimming cost V 6 bases and J 2 bases, with 17 bases left between them. The CDR3 runs 16 residues. Per germline, CDR1 MNHEY and CDR2 SMNVEV (reference sequence). CDR3: CASRSYGESGNQPQHF. The DNA for the CDR3 is TGTGCCAGCAGATCTTATGGGGAGTCGGGCAATCAGCCCCAGCATTTT.

On this clone itself: The sample contains more than one DNA sequence encoding this CDR3. The chain employs TRBV19 and TRBJ2-2; D is possibly TRBD1 or TRBD2 (6 bases each). Trimming cost V 6 bases and J 5 bases, with 13 bases left between them. Germline-derived CDR1 and CDR2 are LNHDA and SQIVND (reference sequence). The CDR3 is 14 amino acids. CDR3 residues: CASRLAGDTGELFF. CDR3 coding DNA: TGTGCCAGTAGACTAGCAGGGGATACCGGGGAGCTGTTTTTT.

The chain links TRBV7-7 to TRBJ2-2, with TRBD2 matching 7 bases. This CDR3 comprises 12 residues. Germline loops: CDR1 SSHAT, CDR2 FNYEAQ (reference sequence). The DNA of the CDR3 is TGTGCTAGCCGGACTAGTTCCGGGGAGCTGTTTTTT. Its translation is CASRTSSGELFF.

This clone was observed once. This chain uses TRBV10-1 with TRBJ2-2; D not certain. Germline CDR1 and CDR2: WNHNN and SYGVQD (reference sequence). This CDR3 contains 11 residues. Trimming removed 8 bases at V and 9 bases at J, with 10 bases between. CDR3 sequence reads: CASGLRRELFF. The CDR3 nucleotides read TGCGCCAGCGGCTTGCGCCGGGAGCTGTTTTTT.

This sequence joins TRBV2 and TRBJ2-7; D is undetermined. The CDR3 consists of 11 residues. The V end was cut by 4 bases, the J end by 10 bases, with 11 bases between. Germline CDR1 and CDR2: SNHLY and FYNNEI. CDR3 loop: CASSGAADQYF. The CDR3 DNA reads as TGTGCCAGCAGTGGGGCAGCCGACCAGTACTTC.

In regard to this clone: Additional DNA sequences in this sample encode the identical CDR3. This chain links TRBV9 with TRBJ2-7, with 8 bases that match TRBD2. The CDR3 covers 14 residues. J was trimmed by 1 base and V by 2 bases; bases with no gene match: 2. Germline lookup yields CDR1 SGDLS and CDR2 YYNGEE. CDR3 nucleotide sequence: TGTGCCAGCAGCGTGGCTAGCGGGTCCTACGAGCAGTACTTC. Translating gives CASSVASGSYEQYF.

The chain uses TRBV10-3 and TRBJ2-7; TRBD2 might be the D (5 bases). The CDR3 spans 15 residues. Trimming stripped 6 bases from V and 1 base from J, with 16 bases between. Germline lookup yields CDR1 ENHRY and CDR2 SYGVKD. The CDR3 nucleotides are TGTGCCATCAGGGAAGCGGTCCTGTCGTCCTACGAGCAGTACTTC. Translation: CAIREAVLSSYEQYF.

V and J are TRBV5-1 and TRBJ1-1, with D maybe TRBD1 (5 bases). The CDR3 runs 14 residues. V lost 5 bases and J 0 bases, leaving 11 bases between the germline ends. From germline, CDR1 is SGHRS and CDR2 YFSETQ. The CDR3 DNA follows: TGCGCCAGCAGACCGGGACCGATGAACACTGAAGCTTTCTTT. Amino acid sequence: CASRPGPMNTEAFF.

CDR3 DNA sequence: TGTGCCAGCAGAGACGTCTCTGGACAGCGCAGGCGGTACTTC. It yields the protein CASRDVSGQRRRYF. The J gene is TRBJ2-7, the V gene TRBV6-1, with D perhaps TRBD1 (6 bases). V lost 6 bases and J lost 12, with 24 bases in between. The CDR3 has 14 amino acids. Germline CDR1 MNHNS, CDR2 SASEGT.

The chain couples TRBV20-1 to TRBJ1-2; no firm D call. The CDR3 extends over 8 amino acids. Germline CDR1 is DFQATT and CDR2 is SNEGSKA (reference sequence). V lost 4 bases, J lost 8 bases, and 2 bases lay in between. The CDR3 DNA sequence: TGCAGTGCTATGGGCTACACCTTC. It translates to CSAMGYTF.

The chain carries TRBV11-2 and TRBJ1-1; TRBD1 matches 10 bases. The J segment lost 6 bases and the V segment lost 5 bases, leaving 9 bases of the junction unmatched. The CDR3 runs 15 residues. CDR1 is SGHAT and CDR2 is FQNNGV in the germline V gene. The CDR3 DNA follows: TGTGCCAGCAGCCCACGGGGACAGGGGTTACCTGAAGCTTTCTTT. Its translation: CASSPRGQGLPEAFF.